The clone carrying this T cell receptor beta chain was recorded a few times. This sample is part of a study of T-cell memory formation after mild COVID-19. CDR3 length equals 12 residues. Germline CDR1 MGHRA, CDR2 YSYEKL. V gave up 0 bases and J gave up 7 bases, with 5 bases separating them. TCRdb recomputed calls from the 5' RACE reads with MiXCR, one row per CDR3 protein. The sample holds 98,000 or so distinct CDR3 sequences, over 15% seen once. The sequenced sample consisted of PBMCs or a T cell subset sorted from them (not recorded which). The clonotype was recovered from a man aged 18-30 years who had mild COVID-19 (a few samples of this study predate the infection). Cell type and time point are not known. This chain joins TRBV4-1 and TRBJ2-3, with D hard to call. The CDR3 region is CASSQELHTQYF. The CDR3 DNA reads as TGCGCCAGCAGCCAAGAGCTGCATACGCAGTATTTT.